This T cell receptor (beta chain) was recovered during a study of T cell responses to AZD1222 COVID-19 vaccine. Pooled together were second doses at about 4 or about 12 weeks. Remarks on this clone: The target antigen is unknown.

Some clones are missing from TCRdb's copy, which holds only in-frame ones; the method was immunoSEQ multiplex PCR. The sample consists of about 140,000 clones, 80% to 95% of them appearing once. The junction had 5 bases not matched to a gene; V was cut back by 0 bases and J by 8 bases. This CDR3 has 15 residues. Germline loops: CDR1 LNHNV, CDR2 YYDKDF (reference sequence). Study results and limitations: Of spike-specific TCRs, nearly half reportedly target regions left unmutated in variants. Distributed over spike, vaccine-associated CD4 TCRs predominated at 160-218 and 743-854. At baseline, just six or seven AZD1222 recipients tested seropositive.

The receptor was isolated from an adult who received the AZD1222 COVID-19 vaccine. V and J are TRBV15 and TRBJ2-1; 9 nucleotides align to TRBD1. The material was peripheral blood, obtained 28 days after the second AZD1222 dose. CDR3 DNA sequence: TGTGCCACCAGCAGAGACCGGGACAGGGAAGATGAGCAGTTCTTC. Encoded protein: CATSRDRDREDEQFF.